Sequencing of this T cell receptor beta chain was carried out in a study of control samples from healthy donors and cancer patients. The repertoire was sequenced with immunoSEQ multiplex PCR; TCRdb's copy has only in-frame clones and lacks some. The sample lists about 75,000 clones, approximately 88% occurring once. This CDR3 spans 15 amino acids. Trimming took off 6 bases at V and 2 bases at J, with 15 bases between the two ends. The germline gives CDR1 KGHSH, CDR2 LQKENI. Sequenced material: blood. The chain carries TRBV18 and TRBJ2-3, with D hard to call. This receptor was obtained from a middle-aged man in good health. CDR3 protein: CASSRNGDYTDTQYF. DNA for the CDR3: TGTGCCAGCTCCCGCAATGGGGATTACACAGATACGCAGTATTTT.